This T cell receptor beta chain appears in the sequencing data of a study of OX40 agonist ivuxolimab in advanced cancers. Study-wide context: Checkpoint inhibitors had been given previously to 35% to 50% of patients. Of the patients, three showed partial responses, one with hepatocellular carcinoma and two with cutaneous melanoma.

Only in-frame clones appear in the TCRdb table, and some are missing; sequencing was by immunoSEQ multiplex PCR. In the table there are more than 100,000 clones, over 75% of which are singletons. Patients with autoimmune history or systemic immunosuppression were excluded. The CDR3 sequence is 15 residues long. CDR1 is MDHEN, CDR2 SYDVKM, per germline. The ends were cut back, 4 bases at V and 5 bases at J, with 17 bases in the middle. The receptor was derived from an adult with an advanced solid tumor such as melanoma, head and neck, liver or kidney cancer. This chain uses TRBV28 with TRBJ2-5; D not resolved. Sequencing used CD4+ or CD8+ T cells sorted from blood, obtained in a trial of the OX40 agonist ivuxolimab. In DNA, the CDR3 is TGTGCCAGCAGTTCGATGAATTCCCGATCGGAGACCCAGTACTTC. Translation gives CASSSMNSRSETQYF.